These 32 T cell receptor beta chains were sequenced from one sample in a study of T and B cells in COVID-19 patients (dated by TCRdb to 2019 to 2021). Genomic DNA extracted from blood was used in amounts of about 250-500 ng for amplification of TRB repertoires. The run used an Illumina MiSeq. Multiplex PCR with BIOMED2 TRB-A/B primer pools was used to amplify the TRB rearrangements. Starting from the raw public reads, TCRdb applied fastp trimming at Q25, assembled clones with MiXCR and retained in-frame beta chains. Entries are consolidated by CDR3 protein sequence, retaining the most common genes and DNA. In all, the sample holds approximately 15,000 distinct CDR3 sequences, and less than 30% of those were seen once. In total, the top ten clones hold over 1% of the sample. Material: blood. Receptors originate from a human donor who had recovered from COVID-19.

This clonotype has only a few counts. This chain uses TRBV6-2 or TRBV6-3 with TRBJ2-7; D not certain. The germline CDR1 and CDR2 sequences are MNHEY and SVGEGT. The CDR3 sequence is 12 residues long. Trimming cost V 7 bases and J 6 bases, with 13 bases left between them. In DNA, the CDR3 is TGTGCCAGCAATGGAATACTACGCGAGCAGTACTTC. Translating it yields CASNGILREQYF.

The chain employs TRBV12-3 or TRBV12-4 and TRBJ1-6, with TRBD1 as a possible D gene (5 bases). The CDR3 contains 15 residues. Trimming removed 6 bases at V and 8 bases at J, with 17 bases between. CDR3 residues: CASSRGGVNDSPLHF. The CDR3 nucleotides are TGTGCCAGCAGCCGGGGGGGGGTGAACGATTCACCCCTCCACTTT.

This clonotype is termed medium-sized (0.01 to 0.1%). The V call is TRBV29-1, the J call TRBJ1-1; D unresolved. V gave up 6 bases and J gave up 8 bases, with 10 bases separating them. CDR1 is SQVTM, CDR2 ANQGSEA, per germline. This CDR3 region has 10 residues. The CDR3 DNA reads TGCAGCGTAGGGAATTTGGAAGCTTTCTTT. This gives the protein CSVGNLEAFF.

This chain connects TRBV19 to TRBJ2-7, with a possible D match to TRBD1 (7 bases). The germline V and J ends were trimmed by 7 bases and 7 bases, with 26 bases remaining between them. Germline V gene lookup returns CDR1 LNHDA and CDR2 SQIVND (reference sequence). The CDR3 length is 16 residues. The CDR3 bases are TGTGCCAGTATCTCCACGGGAGACAGGGAAGGCGGGGAGCAGTACTTC. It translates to CASISTGDREGGEQYF.

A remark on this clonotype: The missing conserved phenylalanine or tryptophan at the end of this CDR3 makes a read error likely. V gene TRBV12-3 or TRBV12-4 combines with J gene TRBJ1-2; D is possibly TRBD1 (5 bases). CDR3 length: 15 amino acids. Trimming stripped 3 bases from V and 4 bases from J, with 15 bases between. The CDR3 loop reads CASSFGRAGTYGYTL. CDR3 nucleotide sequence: TGTGCCAGCAGTTTTGGGCGGGCAGGGACCTATGGCTACACCTTG.

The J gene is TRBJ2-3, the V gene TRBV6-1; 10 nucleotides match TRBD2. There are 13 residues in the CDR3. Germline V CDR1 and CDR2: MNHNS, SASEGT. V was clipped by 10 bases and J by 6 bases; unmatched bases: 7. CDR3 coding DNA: TGTGCCACCCTACTAGCGGGGAGGGATACGCAGTATTTT. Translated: CATLLAGRDTQYF.

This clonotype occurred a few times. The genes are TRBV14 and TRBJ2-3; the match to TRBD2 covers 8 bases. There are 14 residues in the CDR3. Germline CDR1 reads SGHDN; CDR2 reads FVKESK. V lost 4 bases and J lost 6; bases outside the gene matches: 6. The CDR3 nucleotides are TGTGCCAGCAGCCGAGCGGGAGTCGGGGATACGCAGTATTTT. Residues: CASSRAGVGDTQYF.

Here the CDR3 reads CASSPLDRQETQYF. CDR3 nucleotides: TGTGCCAGCAGCCCGCTTGACCGACAAGAGACCCAGTACTTC. The chain is built from TRBV5-6 and TRBJ2-5; D uncertain. The CDR3 spans 14 residues. The V and J ends lost 4 bases and 2 bases respectively, with 12 bases between them. Per the germline V gene, CDR1 is SGHDT and CDR2 is YYEEEE.

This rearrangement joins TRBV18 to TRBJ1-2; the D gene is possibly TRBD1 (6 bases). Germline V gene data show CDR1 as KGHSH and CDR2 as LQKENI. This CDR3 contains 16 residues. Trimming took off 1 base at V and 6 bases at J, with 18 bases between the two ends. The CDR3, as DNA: TGTGCCAGCTCACCACTCGGCGTTGGACAGAGGGATGGCTACACCTTC. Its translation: CASSPLGVGQRDGYTF. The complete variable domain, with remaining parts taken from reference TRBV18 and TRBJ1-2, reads NAGVMQNPRHLVRRRGQEARLRCSPMKGHSHVYWYRQLPEEGLKFMVYLQKENIIDESGMPKERFSAEFPKEGPSILRIQQVVRGDSAAYFCASSPLGVGQRDGYTFGSGTRLTVV.

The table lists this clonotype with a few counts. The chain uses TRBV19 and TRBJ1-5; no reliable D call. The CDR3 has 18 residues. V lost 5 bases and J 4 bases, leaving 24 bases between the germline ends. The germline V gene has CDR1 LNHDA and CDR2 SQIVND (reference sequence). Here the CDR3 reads CASSSLPSHTTANQPQHF. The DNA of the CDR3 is TGTGCCAGTAGTTCCCTCCCGTCTCATACTACGGCAAATCAGCCCCAGCATTTT.

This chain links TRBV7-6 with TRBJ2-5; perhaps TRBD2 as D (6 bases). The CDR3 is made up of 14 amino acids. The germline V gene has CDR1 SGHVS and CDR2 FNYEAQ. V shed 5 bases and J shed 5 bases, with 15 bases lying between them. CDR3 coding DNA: TGTGCCAGCAGCCCCTGGGAGGTTACGGAGACCCAGTACTTC. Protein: CASSPWEVTETQYF.

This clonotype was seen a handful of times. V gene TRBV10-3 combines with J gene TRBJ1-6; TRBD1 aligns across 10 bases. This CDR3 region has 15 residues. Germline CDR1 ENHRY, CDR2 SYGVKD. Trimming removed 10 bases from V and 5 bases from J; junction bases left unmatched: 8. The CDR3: CASSIGTGDNSPLHF. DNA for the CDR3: TGTGCCAGCTCGATCGGGACAGGGGATAATTCACCCCTCCACTTT.

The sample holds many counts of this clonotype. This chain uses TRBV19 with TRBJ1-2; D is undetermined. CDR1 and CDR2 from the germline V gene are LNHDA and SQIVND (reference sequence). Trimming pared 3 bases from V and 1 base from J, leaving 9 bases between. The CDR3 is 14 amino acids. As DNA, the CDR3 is TGTGCCAGTAGTATCGGGCAGCTTAACTATGGCTACACCTTC. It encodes CASSIGQLNYGYTF.

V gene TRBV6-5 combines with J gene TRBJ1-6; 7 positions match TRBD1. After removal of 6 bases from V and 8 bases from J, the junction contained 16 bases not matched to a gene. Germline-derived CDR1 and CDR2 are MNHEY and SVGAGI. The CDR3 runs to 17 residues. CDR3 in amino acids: CASSPRGPRPLDSPLHF. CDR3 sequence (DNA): TGTGCCAGCAGCCCGAGGGGGCCGCGGCCCCTCGATTCACCCCTCCACTTT.

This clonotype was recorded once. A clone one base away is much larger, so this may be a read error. CDR3 loop: CASSYSRVAGGHEQFF. The DNA of the CDR3 is TGTGCCAGCAGTTACTCGAGGGTAGCGGGAGGACACGAGCAGTTCTTC. The rearrangement links TRBV6-6 to TRBJ2-1, with 10 bases aligning to TRBD2. This CDR3 is 16 amino acids long. Germline trimming cut 0 bases from V and 10 bases from J; bases unmatched to any gene: 9. Looked up from germline, CDR1 is MNHNY and CDR2 is SVGAGI (reference sequence).

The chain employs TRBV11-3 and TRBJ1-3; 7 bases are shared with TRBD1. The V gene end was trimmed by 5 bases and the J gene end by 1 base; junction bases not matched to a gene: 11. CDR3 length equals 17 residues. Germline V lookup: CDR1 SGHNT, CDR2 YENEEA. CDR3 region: CASSQDAARGSGNTIYF. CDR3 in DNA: TGTGCCAGCAGCCAAGATGCCGCCAGGGGGTCTGGAAACACCATATATTTT. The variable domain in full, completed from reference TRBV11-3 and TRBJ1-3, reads EAGVVQSPRYKIIEKKQPVAFWCNPISGHNTLYWYLQNLGQGPELLIRYENEEAVDDSQLPKDRFSAERLKGVDSTLKIQPAELGDSAVYLCASSQDAARGSGNTIYFGEGSWLTVV.

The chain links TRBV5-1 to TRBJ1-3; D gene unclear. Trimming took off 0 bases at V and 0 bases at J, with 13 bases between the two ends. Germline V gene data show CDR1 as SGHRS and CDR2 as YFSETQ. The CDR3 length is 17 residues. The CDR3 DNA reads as TGCGCCAGCAGCTTGGTCCCTGCGGACGTCTCTGGAAACACCATATATTTT. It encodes CASSLVPADVSGNTIYF.

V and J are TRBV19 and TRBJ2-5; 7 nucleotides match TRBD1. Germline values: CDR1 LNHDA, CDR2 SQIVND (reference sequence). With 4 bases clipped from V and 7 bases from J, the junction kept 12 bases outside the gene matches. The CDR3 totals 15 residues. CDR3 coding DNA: TGTGCCAGTAGTAGTCAGGGGGTCCTTAGTGGGACCCAGTACTTC. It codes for CASSSQGVLSGTQYF.

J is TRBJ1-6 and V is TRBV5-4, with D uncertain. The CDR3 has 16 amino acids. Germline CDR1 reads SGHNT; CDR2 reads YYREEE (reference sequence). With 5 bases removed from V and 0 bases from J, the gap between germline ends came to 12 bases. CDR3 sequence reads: CASSVGRSSYNSPLHF. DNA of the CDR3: TGTGCCAGCAGTGTGGGCCGAAGCTCCTATAATTCACCCCTCCACTTT.

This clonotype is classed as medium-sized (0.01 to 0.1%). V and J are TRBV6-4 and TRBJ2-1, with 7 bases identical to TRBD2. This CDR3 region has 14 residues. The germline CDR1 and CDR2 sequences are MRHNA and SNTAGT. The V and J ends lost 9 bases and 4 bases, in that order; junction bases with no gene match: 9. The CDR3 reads CASARDYDYNEQFF. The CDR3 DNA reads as TGTGCCAGTGCCCGGGACTACGATTACAATGAGCAGTTCTTC.

The CDR3 protein is CASSWGIPSAADTQYF. In DNA form, the CDR3 reads TGTGCCAGCAGTTGGGGGATCCCGTCCGCGGCAGATACGCAGTATTTT. V gene TRBV27 combines with J gene TRBJ2-3; TRBD1 or TRBD2 may be the D gene (5 bases each). V dropped 4 bases and J dropped 4 bases, with 18 bases sitting between them. From germline, CDR1 is MNHEY and CDR2 SMNVEV (reference sequence). There are 16 residues in the CDR3.

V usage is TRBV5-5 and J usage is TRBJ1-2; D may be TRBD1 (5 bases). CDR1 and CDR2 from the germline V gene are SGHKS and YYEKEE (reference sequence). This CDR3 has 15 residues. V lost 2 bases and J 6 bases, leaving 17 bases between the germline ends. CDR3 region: CASSLPGRTRDGYTF. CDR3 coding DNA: TGTGCCAGCAGCTTACCGGGGCGGACACGGGATGGCTACACCTTC.

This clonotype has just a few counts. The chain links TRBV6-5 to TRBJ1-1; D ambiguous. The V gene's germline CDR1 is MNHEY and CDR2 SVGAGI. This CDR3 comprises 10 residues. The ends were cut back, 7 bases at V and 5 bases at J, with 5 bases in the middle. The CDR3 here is CASNRTEAFF. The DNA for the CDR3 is TGTGCCAGCAATCGGACTGAAGCTTTCTTT.

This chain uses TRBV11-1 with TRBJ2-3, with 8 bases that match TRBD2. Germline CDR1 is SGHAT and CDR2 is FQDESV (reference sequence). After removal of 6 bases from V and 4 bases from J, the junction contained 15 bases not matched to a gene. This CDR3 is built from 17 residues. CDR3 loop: CASRQRGLDGPPDTQYF. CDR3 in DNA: TGTGCCAGCAGGCAGAGGGGACTAGATGGTCCACCAGATACGCAGTATTTT.

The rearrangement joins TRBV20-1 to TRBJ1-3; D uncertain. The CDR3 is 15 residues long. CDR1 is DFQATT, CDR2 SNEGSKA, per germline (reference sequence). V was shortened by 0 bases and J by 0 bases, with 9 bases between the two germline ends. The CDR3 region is CSARDRGLSGNTIYF. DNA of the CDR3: TGCAGTGCTAGAGATCGCGGCCTCTCTGGAAACACCATATATTTT.

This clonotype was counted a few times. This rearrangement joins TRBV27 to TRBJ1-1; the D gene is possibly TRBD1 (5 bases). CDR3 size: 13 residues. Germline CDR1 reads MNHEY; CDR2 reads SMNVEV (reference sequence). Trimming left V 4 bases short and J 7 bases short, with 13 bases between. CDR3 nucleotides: TGTGCCAGCAGTTATCAGGGAACAGGTGAAGCTTTCTTT. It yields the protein CASSYQGTGEAFF.

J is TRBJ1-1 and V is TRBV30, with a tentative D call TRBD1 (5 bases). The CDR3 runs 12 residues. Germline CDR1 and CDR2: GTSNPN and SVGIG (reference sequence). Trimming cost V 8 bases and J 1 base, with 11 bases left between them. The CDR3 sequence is CAQDIGNTEAFF. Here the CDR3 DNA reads TGTGCCCAGGACATAGGGAACACTGAAGCTTTCTTT.

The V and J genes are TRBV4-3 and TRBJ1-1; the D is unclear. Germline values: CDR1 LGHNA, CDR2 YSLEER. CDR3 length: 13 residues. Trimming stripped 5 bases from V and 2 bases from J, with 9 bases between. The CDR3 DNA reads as TGCGCCAGCAGCATAGGGCGTAACACTGAAGCTTTCTTT. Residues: CASSIGRNTEAFF.

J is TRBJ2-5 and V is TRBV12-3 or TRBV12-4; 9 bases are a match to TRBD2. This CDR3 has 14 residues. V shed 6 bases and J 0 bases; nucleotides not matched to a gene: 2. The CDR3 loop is CASSPSGNQETQYF. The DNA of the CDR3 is TGTGCCAGCAGCCCTAGCGGGAACCAAGAGACCCAGTACTTC.

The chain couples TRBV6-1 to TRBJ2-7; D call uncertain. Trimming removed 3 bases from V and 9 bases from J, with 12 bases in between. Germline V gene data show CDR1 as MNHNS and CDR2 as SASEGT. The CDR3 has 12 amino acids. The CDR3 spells CASSEIQLGQYF. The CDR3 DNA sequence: TGTGCCAGCAGTGAGATTCAGCTTGGGCAGTACTTC.

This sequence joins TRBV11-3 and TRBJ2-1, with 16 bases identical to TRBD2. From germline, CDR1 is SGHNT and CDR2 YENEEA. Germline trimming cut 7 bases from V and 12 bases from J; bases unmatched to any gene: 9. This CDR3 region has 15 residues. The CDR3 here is CASILGTSGGAGQFF. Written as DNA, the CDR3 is TGTGCCAGCATCCTGGGGACTAGCGGGGGGGCCGGGCAGTTCTTC.

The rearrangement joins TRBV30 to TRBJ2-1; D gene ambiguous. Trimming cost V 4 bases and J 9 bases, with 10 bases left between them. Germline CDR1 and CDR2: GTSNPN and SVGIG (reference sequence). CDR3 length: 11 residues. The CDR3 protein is CAWTHAVEQFF. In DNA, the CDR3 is TGTGCCTGGACACATGCGGTTGAGCAGTTCTTC.